This TCR beta chain is from a study of blood T cell repertoires in COVID-19. Looking at the study overall: Samples taken during acute and convalescent COVID-19 were collected in the United States, Italy and Spain. T cells, B-cell-depleted T cells, or PBMCs provided the cDNA or gDNA that served as material.

Germline values: CDR1 SGDLS, CDR2 YYNGEE. The CDR3 contains 14 residues. Deletions cut 1 base from V and 7 bases from J, with 9 bases between. Authors' methods: Estimated nucleated cell counts came from reference gene primer amplification. Here immunoSEQ multiplex PCR was the method, and the copy in TCRdb shows in-frame clones only, minus some. V, J and clone size are taken as reported in that table, and D and trimming were inferred from the DNA itself. Here the sample spans about 170,000 clones, about 80% being singletons. The chain uses TRBV9 and TRBJ1-6; no clear D. The TCR originated in a human donor with acute or convalescent COVID-19. The donor label of this sample is uncertain. Sequenced input: peripheral blood. The CDR3 region has the DNA TGTGCCAGCAGCGTATCAGGTTGGAATTCACCCCTCCACTTT. Amino acids: CASSVSGWNSPLHF.